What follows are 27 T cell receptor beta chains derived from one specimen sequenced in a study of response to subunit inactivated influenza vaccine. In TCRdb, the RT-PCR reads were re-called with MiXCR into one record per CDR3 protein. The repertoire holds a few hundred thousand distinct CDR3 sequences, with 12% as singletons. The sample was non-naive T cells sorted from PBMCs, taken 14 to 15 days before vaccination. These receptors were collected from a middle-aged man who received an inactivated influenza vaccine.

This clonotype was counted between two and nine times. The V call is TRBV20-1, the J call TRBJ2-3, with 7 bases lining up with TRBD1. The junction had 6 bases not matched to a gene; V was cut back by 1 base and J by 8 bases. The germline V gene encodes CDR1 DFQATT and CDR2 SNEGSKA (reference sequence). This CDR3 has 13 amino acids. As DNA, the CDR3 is TGCAGTGCTAGAGTAGGGGGCCTGGGTACGCAGTATTTT. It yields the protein CSARVGGLGTQYF.

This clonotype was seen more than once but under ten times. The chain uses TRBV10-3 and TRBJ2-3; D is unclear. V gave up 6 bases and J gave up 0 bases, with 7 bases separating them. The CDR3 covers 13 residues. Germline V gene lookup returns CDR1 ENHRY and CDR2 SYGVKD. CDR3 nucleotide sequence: TGTGCCATCAGGTTCGTTAGCACAGATACGCAGTATTTT. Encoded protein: CAIRFVSTDTQYF.

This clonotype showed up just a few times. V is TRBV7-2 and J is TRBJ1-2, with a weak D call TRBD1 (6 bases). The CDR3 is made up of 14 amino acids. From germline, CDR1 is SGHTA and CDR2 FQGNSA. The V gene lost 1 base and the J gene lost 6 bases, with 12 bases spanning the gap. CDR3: CASSLDGRGNGYTF. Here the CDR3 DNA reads TGTGCCAGCAGCTTAGACGGCAGGGGTAATGGCTACACCTTC.

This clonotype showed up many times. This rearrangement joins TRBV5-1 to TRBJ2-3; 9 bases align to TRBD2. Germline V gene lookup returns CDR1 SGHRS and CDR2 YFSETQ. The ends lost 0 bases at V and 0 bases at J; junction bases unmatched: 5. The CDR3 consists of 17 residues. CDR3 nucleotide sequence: TGCGCCAGCAGCTTGGAGGCGGGAGGGCCAAGCACAGATACGCAGTATTTT. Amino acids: CASSLEAGGPSTDTQYF. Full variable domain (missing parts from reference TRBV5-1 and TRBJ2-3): KAGVTQTPRYLIKTRGQQVTLSCSPISGHRSVSWYQQTPGQGLQFLFEYFSETQRNKGNFPGRFSGRQFSNSRSEMNVSTLELGDSALYLCASSLEAGGPSTDTQYFGPGTRLTVL.

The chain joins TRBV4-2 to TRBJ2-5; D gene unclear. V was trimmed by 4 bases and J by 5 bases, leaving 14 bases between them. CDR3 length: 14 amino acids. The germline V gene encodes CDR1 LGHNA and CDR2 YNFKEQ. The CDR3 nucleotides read TGTGCCAGCAGCCCCGGACGAAAAGTGGAGACCCAGTACTTC. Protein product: CASSPGRKVETQYF.

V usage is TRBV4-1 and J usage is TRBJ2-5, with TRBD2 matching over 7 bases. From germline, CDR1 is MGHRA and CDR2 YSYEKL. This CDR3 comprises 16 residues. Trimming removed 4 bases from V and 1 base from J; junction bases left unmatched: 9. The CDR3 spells CASSPGSTSRQETQYF. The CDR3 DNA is TGCGCCAGCAGCCCTGGTTCGACTAGCCGCCAAGAGACCCAGTACTTC.

CDR3 bases: TGTGCCAGCAGCTTAGCCGGGGCGGGGATAGGGGAGCTGTTTTTT. This gives the protein CASSLAGAGIGELFF. The chain employs TRBV7-8 and TRBJ2-2; TRBD2 is a possible D gene (6 bases). Germline loops: CDR1 SGHVS, CDR2 FQNEAQ. Trimming left V 0 bases short and J 8 bases short, with 13 bases between. This CDR3 comprises 15 residues.

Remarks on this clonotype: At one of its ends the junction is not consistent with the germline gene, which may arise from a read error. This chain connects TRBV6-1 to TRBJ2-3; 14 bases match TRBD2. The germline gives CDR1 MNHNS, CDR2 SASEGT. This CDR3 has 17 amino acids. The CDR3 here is CASSDSAPGLAGDAQYF. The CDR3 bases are TGTGCCAGCAGTGACAGTGCCCCGGGACTAGCGGGAGATGCGCAGTATTTT.

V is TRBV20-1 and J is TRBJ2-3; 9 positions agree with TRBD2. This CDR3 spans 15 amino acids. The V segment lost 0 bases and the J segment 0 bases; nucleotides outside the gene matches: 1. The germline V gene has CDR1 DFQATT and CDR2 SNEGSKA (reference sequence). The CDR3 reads CSARDSGRSTDTQYF. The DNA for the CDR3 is TGCAGTGCTAGAGATAGCGGGAGAAGCACAGATACGCAGTATTTT.

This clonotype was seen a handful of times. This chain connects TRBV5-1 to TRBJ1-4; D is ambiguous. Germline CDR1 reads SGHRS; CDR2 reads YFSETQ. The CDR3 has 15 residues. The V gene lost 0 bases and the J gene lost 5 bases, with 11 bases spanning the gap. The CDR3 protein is CASSLARAVNEKLFF. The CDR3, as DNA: TGCGCCAGCAGCTTGGCTCGGGCGGTCAATGAAAAACTGTTTTTT.

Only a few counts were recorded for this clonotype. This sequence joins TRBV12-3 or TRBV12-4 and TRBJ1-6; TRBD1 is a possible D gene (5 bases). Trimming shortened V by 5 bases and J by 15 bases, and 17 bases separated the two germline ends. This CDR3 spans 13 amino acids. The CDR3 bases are TGTGCCAGCAGTCGGGATTCGGGGGTTCTCCTCCACTTT. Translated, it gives CASSRDSGVLLHF.

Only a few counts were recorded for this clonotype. This CDR3 is CASSISQGGGYTF. CDR3 in DNA: TGTGCCAGTAGTATTTCCCAGGGCGGTGGCTACACCTTC. V and J are TRBV19 and TRBJ1-2, with a tentative D call TRBD1 (5 bases). The CDR3 consists of 13 residues. In germline, CDR1 is LNHDA, CDR2 SQIVND (reference sequence). V was pared by 3 bases and J by 7 bases, with 12 bases between.

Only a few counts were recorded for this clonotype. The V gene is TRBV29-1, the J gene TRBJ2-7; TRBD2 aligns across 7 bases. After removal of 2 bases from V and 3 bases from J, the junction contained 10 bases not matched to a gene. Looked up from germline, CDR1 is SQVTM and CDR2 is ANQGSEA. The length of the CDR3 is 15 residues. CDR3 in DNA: TGCAGCGTTGAACTCCGGGACGGGGGGAACTACGAGCAGTACTTC. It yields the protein CSVELRDGGNYEQYF.

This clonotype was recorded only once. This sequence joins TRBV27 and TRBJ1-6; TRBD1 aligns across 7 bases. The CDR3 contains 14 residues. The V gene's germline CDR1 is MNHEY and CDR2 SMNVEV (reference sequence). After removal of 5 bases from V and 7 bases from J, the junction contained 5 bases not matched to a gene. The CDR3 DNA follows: TGTGCCAGCAGTGTAGGGGGCCGGAATTCACCCCTCCACTTT. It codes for CASSVGGRNSPLHF.

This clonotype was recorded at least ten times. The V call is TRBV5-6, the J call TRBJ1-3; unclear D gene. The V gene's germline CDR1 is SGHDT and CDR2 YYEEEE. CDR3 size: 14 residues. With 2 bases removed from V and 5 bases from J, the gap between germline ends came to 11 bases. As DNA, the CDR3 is TGTGCCAGCAGCTTCCGGTCCGGTAGAAACACCATATATTTT. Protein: CASSFRSGRNTIYF. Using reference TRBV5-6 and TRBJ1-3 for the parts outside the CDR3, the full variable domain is DAGVTQSPTHLIKTRGQQVTLRCSPKSGHDTVSWYQQALGQGPQFIFQYYEEEERQRGNFPDRFSGHQFPNYSSELNVNALLLGDSALYLCASSFRSGRNTIYFGEGSWLTVV.

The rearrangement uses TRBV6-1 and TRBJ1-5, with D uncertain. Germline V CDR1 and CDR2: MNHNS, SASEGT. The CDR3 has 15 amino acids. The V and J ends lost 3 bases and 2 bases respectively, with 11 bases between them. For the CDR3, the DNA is TGTGCCAGCAGTGACAAGTCCATAGGCAATCAGCCCCAGCATTTT. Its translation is CASSDKSIGNQPQHF.

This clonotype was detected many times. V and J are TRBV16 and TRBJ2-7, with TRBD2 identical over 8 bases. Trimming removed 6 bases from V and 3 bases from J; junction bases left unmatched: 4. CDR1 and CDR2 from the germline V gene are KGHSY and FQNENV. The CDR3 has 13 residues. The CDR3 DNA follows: TGTGCCAGCAGTCGGGGGGGGAGCTACGAGCAGTACTTC. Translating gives CASSRGGSYEQYF. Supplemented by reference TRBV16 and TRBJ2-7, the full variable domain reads GEEVAQTPKHLVRGEGQKAKLYCAPIKGHSYVFWYQQVLKNEFKFLISFQNENVFDETGMPKERFSAKCLPNSPCSLEIQATKLEDSAVYFCASSRGGSYEQYFGPGTRLTVT.

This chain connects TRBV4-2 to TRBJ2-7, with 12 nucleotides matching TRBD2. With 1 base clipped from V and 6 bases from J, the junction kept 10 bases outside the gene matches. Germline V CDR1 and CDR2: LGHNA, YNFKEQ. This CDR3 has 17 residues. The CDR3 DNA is TGTGCCAGCAGCCAAGTTGAGCTAGCGGGGGGGCCAGGCGAGCAGTACTTC. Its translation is CASSQVELAGGPGEQYF.

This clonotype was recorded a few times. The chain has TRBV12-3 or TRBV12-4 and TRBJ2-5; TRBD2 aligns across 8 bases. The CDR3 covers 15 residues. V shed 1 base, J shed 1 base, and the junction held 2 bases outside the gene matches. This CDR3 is CASSLGGGSQETQYF. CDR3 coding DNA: TGTGCCAGCAGTTTAGGCGGGGGGTCCCAAGAGACCCAGTACTTC.

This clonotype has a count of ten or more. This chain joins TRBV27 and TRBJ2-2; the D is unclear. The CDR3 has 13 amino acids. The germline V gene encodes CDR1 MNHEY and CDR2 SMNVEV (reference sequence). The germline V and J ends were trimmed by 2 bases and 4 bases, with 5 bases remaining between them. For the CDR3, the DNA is TGTGCCAGCAGTTTAGGTCCCACCGGGGAGCTGTTTTTT. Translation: CASSLGPTGELFF.

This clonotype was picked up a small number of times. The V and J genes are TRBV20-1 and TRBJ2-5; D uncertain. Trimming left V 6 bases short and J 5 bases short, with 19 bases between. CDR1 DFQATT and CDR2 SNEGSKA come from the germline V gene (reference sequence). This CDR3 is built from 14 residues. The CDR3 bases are TGCAGTGCCCCCGAACCCTCTATGAAGGAGACCCAGTACTTC. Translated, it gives CSAPEPSMKETQYF.

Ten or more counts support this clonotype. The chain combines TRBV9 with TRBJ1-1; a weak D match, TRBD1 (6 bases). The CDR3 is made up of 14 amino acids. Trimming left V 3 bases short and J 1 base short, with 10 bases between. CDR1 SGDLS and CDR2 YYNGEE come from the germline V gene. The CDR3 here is CASSGPTGNTEAFF. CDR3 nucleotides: TGTGCCAGCAGCGGCCCGACAGGGAACACTGAAGCTTTCTTT.

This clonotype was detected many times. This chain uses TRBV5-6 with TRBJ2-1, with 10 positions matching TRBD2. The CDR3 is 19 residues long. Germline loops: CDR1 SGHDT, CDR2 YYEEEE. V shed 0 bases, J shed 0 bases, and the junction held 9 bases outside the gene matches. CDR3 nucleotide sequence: TGTGCCAGCAGCTTGGGGGTAGCGGGGGGCCCTAGCTCCTACAATGAGCAGTTCTTC. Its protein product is CASSLGVAGGPSSYNEQFF.

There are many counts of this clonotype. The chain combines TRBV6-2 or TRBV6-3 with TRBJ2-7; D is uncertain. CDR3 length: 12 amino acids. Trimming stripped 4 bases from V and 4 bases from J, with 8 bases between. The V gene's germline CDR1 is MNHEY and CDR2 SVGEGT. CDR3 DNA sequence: TGTGCCAGCAGTTTTGGAGAGTACGAGCAGTACTTC. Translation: CASSFGEYEQYF.

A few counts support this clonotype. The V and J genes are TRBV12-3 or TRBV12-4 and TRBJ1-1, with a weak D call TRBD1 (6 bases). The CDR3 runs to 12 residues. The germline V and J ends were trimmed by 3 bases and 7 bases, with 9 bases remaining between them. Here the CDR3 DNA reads TGTGCCAGCAGTTTCGGACAGCTTGAAGCTTTCTTT. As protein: CASSFGQLEAFF.

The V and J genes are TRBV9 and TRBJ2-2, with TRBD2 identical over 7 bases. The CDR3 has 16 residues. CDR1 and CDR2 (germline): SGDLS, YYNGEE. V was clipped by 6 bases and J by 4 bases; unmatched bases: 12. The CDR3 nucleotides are TGTGCCAGCACCCTCGGGGCGGGAGCGCGCACCGGGGAGCTGTTTTTT. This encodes CASTLGAGARTGELFF.

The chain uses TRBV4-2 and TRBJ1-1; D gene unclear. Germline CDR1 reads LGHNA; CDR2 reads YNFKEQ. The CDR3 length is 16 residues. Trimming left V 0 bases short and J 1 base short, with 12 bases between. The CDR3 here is CASSQDLLPGNTEAFF. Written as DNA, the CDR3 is TGTGCCAGCAGCCAAGACCTGCTCCCTGGGAACACTGAAGCTTTCTTT.